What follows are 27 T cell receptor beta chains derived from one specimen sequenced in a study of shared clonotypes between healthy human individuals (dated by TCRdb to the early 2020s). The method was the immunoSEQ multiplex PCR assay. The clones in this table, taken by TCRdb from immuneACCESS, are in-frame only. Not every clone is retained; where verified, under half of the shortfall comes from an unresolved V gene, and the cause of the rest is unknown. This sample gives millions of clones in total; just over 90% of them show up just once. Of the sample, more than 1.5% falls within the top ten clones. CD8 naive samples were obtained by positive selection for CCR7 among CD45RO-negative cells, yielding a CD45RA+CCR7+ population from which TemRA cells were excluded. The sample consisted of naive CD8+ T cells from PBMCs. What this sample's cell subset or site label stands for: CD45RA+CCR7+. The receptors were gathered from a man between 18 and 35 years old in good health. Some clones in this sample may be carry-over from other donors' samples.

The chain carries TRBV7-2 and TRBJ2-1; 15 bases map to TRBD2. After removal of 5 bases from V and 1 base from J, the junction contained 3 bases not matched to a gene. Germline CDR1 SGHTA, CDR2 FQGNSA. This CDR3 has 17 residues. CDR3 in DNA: TGTGCCAGCAGCATCGGGACTAGCGGGAGGTCCTACAATGAGCAGTTCTTC. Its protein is CASSIGTSGRSYNEQFF. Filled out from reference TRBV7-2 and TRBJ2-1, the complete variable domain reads GAGVSQSPSNKVTEKGKDVELRCDPISGHTALYWYRQSLGQGLEFLIYFQGNSAPDKSGLPSDRFSAERTGGSVSTLTIQRTQQEDSAVYLCASSIGTSGRSYNEQFFGPGTRLTVL.

This CDR3 reads CASSRTLAGADTQYF. Here the CDR3 DNA reads TGCGCCAGCAGCCGGACGCTAGCGGGAGCAGATACGCAGTATTTT. V usage is TRBV4-3 and J usage is TRBJ2-3; 10 bases agree with TRBD2. The CDR3 loop spans 15 amino acids. Germline CDR1 reads LGHNA; CDR2 reads YSLEER. Germline trimming cut 4 bases from V and 4 bases from J; bases unmatched to any gene: 5.

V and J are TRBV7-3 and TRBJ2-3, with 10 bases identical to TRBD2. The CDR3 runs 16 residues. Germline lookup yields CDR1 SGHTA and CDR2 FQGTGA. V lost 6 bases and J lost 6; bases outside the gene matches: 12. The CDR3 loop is CASSLGTSVIGDTQYF. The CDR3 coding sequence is TGTGCCAGCAGTCTAGGGACTAGCGTGATAGGGGATACGCAGTATTTT.

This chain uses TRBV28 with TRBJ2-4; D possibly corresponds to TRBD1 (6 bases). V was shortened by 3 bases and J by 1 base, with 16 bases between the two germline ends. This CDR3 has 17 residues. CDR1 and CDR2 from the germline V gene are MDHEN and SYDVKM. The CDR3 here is CASSFKTGATAKNIQYF. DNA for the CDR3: TGTGCCAGCAGTTTCAAGACAGGTGCTACGGCCAAAAACATTCAGTACTTC.

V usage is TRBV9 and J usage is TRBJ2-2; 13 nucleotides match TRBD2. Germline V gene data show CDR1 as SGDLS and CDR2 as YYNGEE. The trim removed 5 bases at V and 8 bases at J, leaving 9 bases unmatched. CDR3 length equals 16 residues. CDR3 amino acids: CASSGLAGDKGGELFF. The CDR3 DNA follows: TGTGCCAGCAGTGGACTAGCGGGAGATAAGGGAGGGGAGCTGTTTTTT.

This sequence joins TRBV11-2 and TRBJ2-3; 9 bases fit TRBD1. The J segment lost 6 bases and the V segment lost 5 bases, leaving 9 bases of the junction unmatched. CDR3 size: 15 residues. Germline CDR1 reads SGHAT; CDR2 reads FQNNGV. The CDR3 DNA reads TGTGCCAGCAGCCTCAGGACAGGGGATCTTGATACGCAGTATTTT. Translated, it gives CASSLRTGDLDTQYF.

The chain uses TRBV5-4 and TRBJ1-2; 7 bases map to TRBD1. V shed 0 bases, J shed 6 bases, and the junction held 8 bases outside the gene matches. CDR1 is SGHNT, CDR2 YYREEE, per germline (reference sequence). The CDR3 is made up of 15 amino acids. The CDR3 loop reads CASSLGLITGDGYTF. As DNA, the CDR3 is TGTGCCAGCAGCTTGGGGTTGATTACAGGGGATGGCTACACCTTC.

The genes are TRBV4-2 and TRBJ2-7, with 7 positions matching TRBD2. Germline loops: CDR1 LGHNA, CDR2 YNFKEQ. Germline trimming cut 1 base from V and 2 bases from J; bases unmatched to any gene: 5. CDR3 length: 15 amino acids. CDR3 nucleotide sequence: TGTGCCAGCAGCCAAGCACTAGCGCGAGCCTACGAGCAGTACTTC. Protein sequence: CASSQALARAYEQYF.

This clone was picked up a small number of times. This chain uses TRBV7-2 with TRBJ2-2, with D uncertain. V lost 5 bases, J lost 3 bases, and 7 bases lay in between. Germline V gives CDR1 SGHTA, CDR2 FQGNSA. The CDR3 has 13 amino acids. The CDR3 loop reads CASSHTYTGELFF. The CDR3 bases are TGTGCCAGCAGCCACACTTACACCGGGGAGCTGTTTTTT.

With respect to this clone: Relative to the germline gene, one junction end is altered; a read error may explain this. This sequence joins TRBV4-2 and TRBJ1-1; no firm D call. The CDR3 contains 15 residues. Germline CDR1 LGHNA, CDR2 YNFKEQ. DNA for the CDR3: TGTGCCAGCAGCCAGGAGACTCTCCTGAATACTGAAGCTTTCTTT. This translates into CASSQETLLNTEAFF.

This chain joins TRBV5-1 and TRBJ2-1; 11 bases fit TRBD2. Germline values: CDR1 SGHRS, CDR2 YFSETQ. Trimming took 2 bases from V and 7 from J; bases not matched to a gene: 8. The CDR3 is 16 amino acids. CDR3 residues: CASSFLAGGGLNEQFF. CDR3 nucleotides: TGCGCCAGCAGCTTTTTAGCGGGAGGGGGTTTGAATGAGCAGTTCTTC.

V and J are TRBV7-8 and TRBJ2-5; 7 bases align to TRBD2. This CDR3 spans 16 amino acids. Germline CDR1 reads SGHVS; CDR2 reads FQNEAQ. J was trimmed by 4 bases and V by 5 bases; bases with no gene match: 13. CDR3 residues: CASSTPLSGEVETQYF. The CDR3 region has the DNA TGTGCCAGCAGCACCCCCCTGAGCGGGGAGGTAGAGACCCAGTACTTC.

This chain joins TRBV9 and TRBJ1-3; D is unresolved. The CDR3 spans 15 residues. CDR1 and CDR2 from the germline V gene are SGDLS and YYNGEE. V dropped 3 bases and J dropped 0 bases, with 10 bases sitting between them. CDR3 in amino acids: CASSDSGSSGNTIYF. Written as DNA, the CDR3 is TGTGCCAGCAGCGACAGCGGCTCCTCTGGAAACACCATATATTTT.

The CDR3 region has the DNA TGTGCCAGCAGCTTAGAACTGGGACTAGCGCACAATGAGCAGTTCTTC. Protein: CASSLELGLAHNEQFF. The chain links TRBV7-9 to TRBJ2-1; TRBD2 agrees at 10 bases. CDR1 is SEHNR and CDR2 is FQNEAQ in the germline V gene (reference sequence). The CDR3 has 16 residues. V dropped 1 base and J dropped 5; count of bases not matched to a gene: 5.

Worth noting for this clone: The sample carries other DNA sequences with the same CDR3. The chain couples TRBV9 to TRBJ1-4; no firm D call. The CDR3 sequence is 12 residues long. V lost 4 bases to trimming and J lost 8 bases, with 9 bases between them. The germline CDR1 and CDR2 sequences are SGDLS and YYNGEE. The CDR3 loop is CASSPSGEKLFF. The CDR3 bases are TGTGCCAGCAGCCCCTCCGGGGAAAAACTGTTTTTT.

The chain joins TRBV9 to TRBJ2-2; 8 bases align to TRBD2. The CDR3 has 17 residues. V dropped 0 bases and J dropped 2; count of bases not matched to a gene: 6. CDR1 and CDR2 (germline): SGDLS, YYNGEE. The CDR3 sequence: CASSVDKAGVNTGELFF. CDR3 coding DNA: TGTGCCAGCAGCGTAGATAAAGCGGGAGTAAACACCGGGGAGCTGTTTTTT.

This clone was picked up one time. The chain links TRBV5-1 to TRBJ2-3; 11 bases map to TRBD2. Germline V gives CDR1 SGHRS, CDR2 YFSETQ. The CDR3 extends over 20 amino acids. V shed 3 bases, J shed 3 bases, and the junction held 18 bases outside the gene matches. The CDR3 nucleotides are TGCGCCAGCAGCTGGACCGGCGCTAGCGGGAGGCGGGGTAAGACAGATACGCAGTATTTT. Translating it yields CASSWTGASGRRGKTDTQYF.

CDR3 sequence (DNA): TGTGCGGGACAGCTCTCCTACGAGCAGTACTTC. Amino acid sequence: CAGQLSYEQYF. This chain uses TRBV30 with TRBJ2-5; 7 bases match TRBD1. The better agreement between TRBJ2-7 and the DNA end casts doubt on the J call. The germline V gene has CDR1 GTSNPN and CDR2 SVGIG (reference sequence). This CDR3 has 11 amino acids.

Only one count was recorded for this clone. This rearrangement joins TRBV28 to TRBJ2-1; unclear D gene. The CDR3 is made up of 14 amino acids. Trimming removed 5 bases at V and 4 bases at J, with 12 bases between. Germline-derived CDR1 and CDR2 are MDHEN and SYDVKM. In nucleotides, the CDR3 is TGTGCCAGCAGTCCAAGCCCCAGTTACAATGAGCAGTTCTTC. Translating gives CASSPSPSYNEQFF.

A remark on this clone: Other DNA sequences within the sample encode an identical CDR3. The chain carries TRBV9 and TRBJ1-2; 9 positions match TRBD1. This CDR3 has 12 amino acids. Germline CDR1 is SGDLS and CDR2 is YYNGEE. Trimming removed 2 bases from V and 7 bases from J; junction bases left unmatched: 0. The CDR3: CASSVTGGGYTF. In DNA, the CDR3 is TGTGCCAGCAGCGTGACAGGGGGTGGCTACACCTTC.

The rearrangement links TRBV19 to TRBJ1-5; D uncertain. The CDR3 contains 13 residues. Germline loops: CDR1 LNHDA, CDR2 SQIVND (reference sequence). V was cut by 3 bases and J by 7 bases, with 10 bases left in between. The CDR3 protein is CASSIAGEQPQHF. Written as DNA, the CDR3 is TGTGCCAGTAGTATCGCCGGGGAGCAGCCCCAGCATTTT.

The CDR3 protein is CASSVASADSYEQYF. CDR3 coding DNA: TGTGCCAGCAGCGTAGCTAGCGCCGACTCCTACGAGCAGTACTTC. The V gene is TRBV9, the J gene TRBJ2-7; a possible D gene is TRBD2 (6 bases). Trimming removed 0 bases from V and 0 bases from J, with 10 bases in between. Germline CDR1 reads SGDLS; CDR2 reads YYNGEE. This CDR3 has 15 residues. The full variable domain, its missing parts supplied by reference TRBV9 and TRBJ2-7, is DSGVTQTPKHLITATGQRVTLRCSPRSGDLSVYWYQQSLDQGLQFLIQYYNGEERAKGNILERFSAQQFPDLHSELNLSSLELGDSALYFCASSVASADSYEQYFGPGTRLTVT.

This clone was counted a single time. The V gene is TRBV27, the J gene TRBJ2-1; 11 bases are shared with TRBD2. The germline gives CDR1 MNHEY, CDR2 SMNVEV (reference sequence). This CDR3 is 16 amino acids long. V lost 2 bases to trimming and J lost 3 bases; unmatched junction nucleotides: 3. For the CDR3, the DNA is TGTGCCAGCAGTTTACTAGCGGGAGGCCTCTACAATGAGCAGTTCTTC. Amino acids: CASSLLAGGLYNEQFF.

CDR3 sequence: CASSPGPGLAGHTQYF. The CDR3 DNA is TGCGCCAGCAGCCCGGGACCGGGACTAGCGGGTCATACGCAGTATTTT. The V gene is TRBV4-1, the J gene TRBJ2-3; TRBD2 aligns across 12 bases. The trim removed 4 bases at V and 7 bases at J, leaving 9 bases unmatched. The CDR3 totals 16 residues. The germline CDR1 and CDR2 sequences are MGHRA and YSYEKL.

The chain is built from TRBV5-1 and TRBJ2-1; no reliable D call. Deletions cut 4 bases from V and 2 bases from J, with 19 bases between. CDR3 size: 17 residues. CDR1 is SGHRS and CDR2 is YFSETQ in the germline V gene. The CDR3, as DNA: TGCGCCAGCAGCCCGCTCTTTGGCCCTCGAGCCTACAATGAGCAGTTCTTC. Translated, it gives CASSPLFGPRAYNEQFF.

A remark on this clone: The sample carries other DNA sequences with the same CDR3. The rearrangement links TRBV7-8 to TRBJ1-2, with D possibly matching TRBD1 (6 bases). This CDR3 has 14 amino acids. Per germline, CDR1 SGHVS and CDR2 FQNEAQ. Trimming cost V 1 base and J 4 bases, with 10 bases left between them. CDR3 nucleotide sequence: TGTGCCAGCAGCTTAGTTGGGGGCGGCTATGGCTACACCTTC. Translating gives CASSLVGGGYGYTF.

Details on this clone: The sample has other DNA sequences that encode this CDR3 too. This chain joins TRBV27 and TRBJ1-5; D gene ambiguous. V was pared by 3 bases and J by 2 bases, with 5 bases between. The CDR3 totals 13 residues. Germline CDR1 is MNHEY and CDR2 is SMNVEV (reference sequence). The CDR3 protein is CASSFTGNQPQHF. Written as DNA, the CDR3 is TGTGCCAGCAGTTTTACTGGCAATCAGCCCCAGCATTTT.